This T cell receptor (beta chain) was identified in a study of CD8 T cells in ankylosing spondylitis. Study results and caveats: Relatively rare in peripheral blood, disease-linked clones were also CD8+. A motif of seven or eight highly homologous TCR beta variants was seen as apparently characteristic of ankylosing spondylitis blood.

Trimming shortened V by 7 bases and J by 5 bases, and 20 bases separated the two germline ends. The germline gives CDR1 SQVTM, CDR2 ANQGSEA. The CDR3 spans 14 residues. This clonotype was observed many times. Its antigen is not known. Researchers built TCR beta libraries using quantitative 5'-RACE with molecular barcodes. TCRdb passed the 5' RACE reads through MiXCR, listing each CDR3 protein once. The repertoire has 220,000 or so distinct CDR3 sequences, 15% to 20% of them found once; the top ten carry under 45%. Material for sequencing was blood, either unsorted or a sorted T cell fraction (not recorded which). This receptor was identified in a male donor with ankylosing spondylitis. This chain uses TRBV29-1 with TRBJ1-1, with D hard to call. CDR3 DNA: TGCAGCGCCCTTGGAACGGCGAGGGATACTGAAGCTTTCTTT. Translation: CSALGTARDTEAFF.